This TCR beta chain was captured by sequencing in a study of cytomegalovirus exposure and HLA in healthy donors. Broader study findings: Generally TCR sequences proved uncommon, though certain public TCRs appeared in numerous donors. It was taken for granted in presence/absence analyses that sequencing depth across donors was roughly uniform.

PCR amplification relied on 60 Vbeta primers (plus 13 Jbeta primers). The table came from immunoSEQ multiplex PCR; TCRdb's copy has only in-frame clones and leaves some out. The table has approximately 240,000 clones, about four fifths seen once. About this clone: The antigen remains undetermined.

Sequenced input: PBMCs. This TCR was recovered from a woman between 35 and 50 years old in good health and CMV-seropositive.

CDR3 in amino acids: CASSQNSIPGDRTQPQHF. The CDR3 region has the DNA TGCGCCAGCAGCCAAAATTCTATTCCGGGGGACAGGACTCAGCCCCAGCATTTT. V gene TRBV4-1 combines with J gene TRBJ1-5; 8 bases agree with TRBD1. J gave up 6 bases and V 2 bases, and 15 bases lay outside the gene matches. This CDR3 comprises 18 residues. The germline V gene encodes CDR1 MGHRA and CDR2 YSYEKL.